In this sample, the clone carrying this T cell receptor beta chain turned up once. These data are taken from a study of blood T cell repertoires in COVID-19. The wider study: Nucleic acid was either cDNA or gDNA, and it came from T cells, B-cell-depleted T cells, or PBMCs.

There are 15 residues in the CDR3. CDR1 MDHEN and CDR2 SYDVKM come from the germline V gene. V dropped 6 bases and J dropped 5 bases, with 19 bases sitting between them. How the authors handled the data: Reference gene primer amplification gave nucleated cell count estimates. TCRdb's table, derived via immunoSEQ multiplex PCR, lists solely in-frame clones and lacks some. V, J and clone size reflect that table, while D and trimming were determined from the DNA. This table holds about 250,000 clones, roughly 87% found once. V gene TRBV28 combines with J gene TRBJ1-1; maybe TRBD1 (6 bases). The sample consisted of peripheral blood. The sequence was obtained from a man aged 18 to 29 with active or convalescent COVID-19. For the CDR3, the DNA is TGTGCCAGCAGGTTCTCGGGGGGCCGAGGGACTGAAGCTTTCTTT. Translating it yields CASRFSGGRGTEAFF.